This T cell receptor delta chain was captured by sequencing in a study of Vδ1+ human thymocytes. Regarding this clone: The antigen is undetermined.

Extracted RNA was reverse transcribed into cDNA. Multiplex PCR used pooled V-gene forward primers and a constant-region reverse primer to amplify CDR3s. TCRdb reran clone calling via CATT on the multiplex PCR reads. Of around 26,000 delta-chain clones listed, approximately 30% are singletons. Findings and caveats of the study: Highly polyclonal TRG and TRD repertoires with Gaussian CDR3 length distributions appeared in thymus. Many TRG clonotypes were shared between donors; TRD repertoires were essentially private. Roughly 22% of thymic delta-chain sequences were Vdelta2, with few Vdelta3, unlike blood Vdelta1+ controls.

The CDR3 covers 19 residues. Germline CDR1 reads TSWWSYY; CDR2 reads QGS. The junction had 22 bases not matched to a gene; V was cut back by 3 bases and J by 8 bases. The TCR was taken from a boy under two years old who had congenital heart surgery. Sequenced material: Vdelta1+ gamma-delta thymocytes from the thymus. Subset here: FACS-sorted CD3+ TCRalphabeta- TCRVdelta1+ TCRVdelta2- thymocytes. J is TRDJ1 and V is TRDV1, with TRDD3 matching over 9 bases. This chain's CDR3 is CALGDLQFLLTGGIPKLIF. Here the CDR3 DNA reads TGTGCTCTTGGGGACCTGCAGTTCCTACTTACTGGGGGAATCCCCAAACTCATCTTT.